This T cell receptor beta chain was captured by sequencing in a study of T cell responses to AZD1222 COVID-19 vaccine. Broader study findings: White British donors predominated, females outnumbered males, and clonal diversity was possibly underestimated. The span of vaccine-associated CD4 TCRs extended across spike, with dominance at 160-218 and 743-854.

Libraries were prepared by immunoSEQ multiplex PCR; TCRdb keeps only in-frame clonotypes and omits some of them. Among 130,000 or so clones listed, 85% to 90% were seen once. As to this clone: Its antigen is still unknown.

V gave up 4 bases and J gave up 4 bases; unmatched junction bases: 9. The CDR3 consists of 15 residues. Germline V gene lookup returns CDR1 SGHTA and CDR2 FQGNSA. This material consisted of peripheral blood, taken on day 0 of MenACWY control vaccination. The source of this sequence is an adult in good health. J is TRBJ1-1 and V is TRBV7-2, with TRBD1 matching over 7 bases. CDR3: CASSSDTGVGTEAFF. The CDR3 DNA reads TGTGCCAGCAGCTCAGATACAGGGGTGGGCACTGAAGCTTTCTTT.